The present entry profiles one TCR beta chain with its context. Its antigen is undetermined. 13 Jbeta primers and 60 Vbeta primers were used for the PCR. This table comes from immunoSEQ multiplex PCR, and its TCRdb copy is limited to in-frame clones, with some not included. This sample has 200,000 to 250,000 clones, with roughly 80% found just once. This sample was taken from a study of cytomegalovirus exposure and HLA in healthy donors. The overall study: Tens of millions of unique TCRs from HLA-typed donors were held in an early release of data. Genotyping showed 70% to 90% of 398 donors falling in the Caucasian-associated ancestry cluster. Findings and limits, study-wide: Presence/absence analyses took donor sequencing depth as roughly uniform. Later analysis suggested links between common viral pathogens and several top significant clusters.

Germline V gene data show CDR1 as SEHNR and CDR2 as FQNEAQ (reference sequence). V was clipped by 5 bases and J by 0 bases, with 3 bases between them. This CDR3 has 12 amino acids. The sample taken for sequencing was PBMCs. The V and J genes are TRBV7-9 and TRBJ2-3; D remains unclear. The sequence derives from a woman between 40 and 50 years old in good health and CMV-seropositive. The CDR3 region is CASSPSTDTQYF. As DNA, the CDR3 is TGTGCCAGCAGCCCTAGCACAGATACGCAGTATTTT. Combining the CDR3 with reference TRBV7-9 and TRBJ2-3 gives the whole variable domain DTGVSQNPRHKITKRGQNVTFRCDPISEHNRLYWYRQTLGQGPEFLTYFQNEAQLEKSRLLSDRFSAERPKGSFSTLEIQRTEQGDSAMYLCASSPSTDTQYFGPGTRLTVL.